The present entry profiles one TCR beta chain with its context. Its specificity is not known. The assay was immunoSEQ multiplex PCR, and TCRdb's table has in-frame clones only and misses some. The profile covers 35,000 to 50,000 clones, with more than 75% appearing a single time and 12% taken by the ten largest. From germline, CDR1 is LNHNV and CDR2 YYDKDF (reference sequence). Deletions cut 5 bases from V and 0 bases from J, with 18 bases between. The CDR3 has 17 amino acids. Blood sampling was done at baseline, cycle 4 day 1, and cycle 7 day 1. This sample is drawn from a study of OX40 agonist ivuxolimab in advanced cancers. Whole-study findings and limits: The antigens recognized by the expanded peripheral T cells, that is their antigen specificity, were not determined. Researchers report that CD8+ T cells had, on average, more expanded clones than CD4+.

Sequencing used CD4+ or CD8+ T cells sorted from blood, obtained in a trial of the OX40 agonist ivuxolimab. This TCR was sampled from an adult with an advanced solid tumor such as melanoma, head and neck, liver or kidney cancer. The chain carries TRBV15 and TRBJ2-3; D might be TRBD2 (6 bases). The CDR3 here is CATSHSEGTKSTDTQYF. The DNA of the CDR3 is TGTGCCACCAGCCACTCGGAGGGAACCAAAAGCACAGATACGCAGTATTTT.